These T cell receptor beta chains were read from a single sample in a study of blood T cell repertoires in COVID-19. Measured with immunoSEQ multiplex PCR; TCRdb has only the in-frame clones, and not every one. The sample consists of about 320,000 clones, roughly 85% of them appearing once. The sequenced sample consisted of PBMCs or T cells enriched from blood (not recorded which). These receptors all come from a woman under 40 who had been exposed to COVID-19. CDR3s include the opening cysteine and the closing phenylalanine or tryptophan. D genes are given only for firm matches. Rows may omit the clone size; those that give it use once, few, many or a size class.

j_call: TRBJ2-1
d_call: TRBD1
clone_size: -
v_call: TRBV5-5
cdr3_nt: TGTGCCAGCAGTTCAATCCCGGACAGGCCCCAAGGAGAGCAGTTCTTC
cdr3_aa: CASSSIPDRPQGEQFF

j_call: TRBJ2-1
d_call: TRBD2
clone_size: few
v_call: TRBV19
cdr3_nt: TGTGCCAGTAGGACTAGCGGGACTGGAAATGAGCAGTTCTTC
cdr3_aa: CASRTSGTGNEQFF

j_call: TRBJ2-2
d_call: -
clone_size: -
v_call: TRBV7-3
cdr3_nt: TGTGCCAGCAGCTTAACGCGGGGAGGCACCGGGGAGCTGTTTTTT
cdr3_aa: CASSLTRGGTGELFF

j_call: TRBJ2-5
d_call: TRBD1
clone_size: -
v_call: TRBV7-3
cdr3_nt: TGTGCCAGCTCCCGAAGACAGACAGGGGAAGGAGAGACCCAGTACTTC
cdr3_aa: CASSRRQTGEGETQYF

j_call: TRBJ1-4
d_call: -
clone_size: -
v_call: TRBV5-1
cdr3_nt: TGCGCCAGCAGCCAGGGGACGTCAGAAAAACTGTTTTTT
cdr3_aa: CASSQGTSEKLFF

j_call: TRBJ2-7
d_call: -
clone_size: -
v_call: TRBV5-1
cdr3_nt: TGCGCCAGCACCTTCCGGGACACAGAACCCTCCTACGAGCAGTACTTC
cdr3_aa: CASTFRDTEPSYEQYF

j_call: TRBJ1-5
d_call: -
clone_size: -
v_call: TRBV30
cdr3_nt: TGTGCCTGGAGTGCGCAGGGTCAGCCCCAGCATTTT
cdr3_aa: CAWSAQGQPQHF

j_call: TRBJ2-5
d_call: TRBD1
clone_size: -
v_call: TRBV27
cdr3_nt: TGTGCCAGCAGCCGACAGGGCCAAGAGACCCAGTACTTC
cdr3_aa: CASSRQGQETQYF

j_call: TRBJ2-1
d_call: TRBD1
clone_size: -
v_call: TRBV19
cdr3_nt: TGTGCCAGTAGTATCAGGACAGGGGGAGTTGGCTCCTACAATGAGCAGTTCTTC
cdr3_aa: CASSIRTGGVGSYNEQFF

j_call: TRBJ1-3
d_call: -
clone_size: -
v_call: TRBV6-5
cdr3_nt: TGTGCCAGCAGTTTCGGACAGAGTAAAAACACCATATATTTT
cdr3_aa: CASSFGQSKNTIYF

j_call: TRBJ1-1
d_call: TRBD1
clone_size: -
v_call: TRBV6-5
cdr3_nt: TGTGCCAGCAGTTACGACCGACAGGGGATGAACACTGAAGCTTTCTTT
cdr3_aa: CASSYDRQGMNTEAFF

j_call: TRBJ2-3
d_call: TRBD1
clone_size: once
v_call: TRBV9
cdr3_nt: TGTGCCAGCAGCGGGAATCCAGAGACAGGGAATCGGATCCGGGGCACAGATACGCAGTATTTT
cdr3_aa: CASSGNPETGNRIRGTDTQYF

j_call: TRBJ2-1
d_call: -
clone_size: -
v_call: TRBV19
cdr3_nt: TGTGCCACCCAATTGGGGGTAGCGGCCTACAATGAGCAGTTCTTC
cdr3_aa: CATQLGVAAYNEQFF

j_call: TRBJ2-3
d_call: -
clone_size: -
v_call: TRBV11-2
cdr3_nt: TGTGCCAGCAGCTTAGCGGGTATAGATACGCAGTATTTT
cdr3_aa: CASSLAGIDTQYF

j_call: TRBJ1-5
d_call: -
clone_size: -
v_call: TRBV4-3
cdr3_nt: TGCGCCAGCAGCCTGGAACAGGGCAATCAGCCCCAGCATTTT
cdr3_aa: CASSLEQGNQPQHF

j_call: TRBJ1-5
d_call: -
clone_size: many
v_call: TRBV28
cdr3_nt: TGTGCCAGCAGTTTGTGGCAGGGCGGTCAGCCCCAGCATTTT
cdr3_aa: CASSLWQGGQPQHF

j_call: TRBJ1-2
d_call: -
clone_size: -
v_call: TRBV29-1
cdr3_nt: TGCAGCGTTGAAGATAATCCGGCAGGCTATGGCTACACCTTC
cdr3_aa: CSVEDNPAGYGYTF

j_call: TRBJ1-4
d_call: TRBD1
clone_size: -
v_call: TRBV3-1/TRBV3-2
cdr3_nt: TGTGCCAGCAGCCCGAGGGACAGGGGTCTAAATGAAAAACTGTTTTTT
cdr3_aa: CASSPRDRGLNEKLFF

j_call: TRBJ2-1
d_call: TRBD2
clone_size: -
v_call: TRBV4-1
cdr3_nt: TGCGCCAGCAGCCAACCCCCTAGCGGGAGGGCCATCTACAATGAGCAGTTCTTC
cdr3_aa: CASSQPPSGRAIYNEQFF

j_call: TRBJ2-5
d_call: TRBD2
clone_size: once
v_call: TRBV6-1
cdr3_nt: TGTGCCAGCAGTGAAAGGGTAGCGGGGGGGCACCGAGAGACCCAGTACTTC
cdr3_aa: CASSERVAGGHRETQYF

j_call: TRBJ1-6
d_call: TRBD1
clone_size: -
v_call: TRBV6-2/TRBV6-3
cdr3_nt: TGTGCCAGCAGTTTGTTCGGACAGGGAAGGGCTTCACCCCTCCACTTT
cdr3_aa: CASSLFGQGRASPLHF

j_call: TRBJ2-7
d_call: -
clone_size: -
v_call: TRBV19
cdr3_nt: TGTGCCAGTAGCCCCAACAGGGAACCCTACGAGCAGTACTTC
cdr3_aa: CASSPNREPYEQYF

j_call: TRBJ2-2
d_call: -
clone_size: few
v_call: TRBV5-1
cdr3_nt: TGCGCCAGCTCCGGACAGATATACACCGGGGAGCTGTTTTTT
cdr3_aa: CASSGQIYTGELFF

j_call: TRBJ2-3
d_call: TRBD1
clone_size: -
v_call: TRBV5-1
cdr3_nt: TGCGCCAGCACTGGACTTGGGACAGGGAACCCGAACCGGTACTCCGCAGATACGCAGTATTTT
cdr3_aa: CASTGLGTGNPNRYSADTQYF

j_call: TRBJ1-1
d_call: -
clone_size: -
v_call: TRBV19
cdr3_nt: TGTGCCAGTCACCGACAGGACCTGAACACTGAAGCTTTCTTT
cdr3_aa: CASHRQDLNTEAFF

j_call: TRBJ2-3
d_call: TRBD2
clone_size: -
v_call: TRBV30
cdr3_nt: TGTGCCTGGAGTGTACGGAGCGGGGAGGATCCAGATACGCAGTATTTT
cdr3_aa: CAWSVRSGEDPDTQYF

j_call: TRBJ2-6
d_call: -
clone_size: -
v_call: TRBV6-2/TRBV6-3
cdr3_nt: TGTGCCAGCAGTTGGGGAGGTCTGGGGGCCAACGTCCTGACTTTC
cdr3_aa: CASSWGGLGANVLTF

j_call: TRBJ2-5
d_call: -
clone_size: -
v_call: TRBV14
cdr3_nt: TGTGCCAGCAGCCAAAACACCCAAGAGACCCAGTACTTC
cdr3_aa: CASSQNTQETQYF

j_call: TRBJ2-1
d_call: -
clone_size: -
v_call: TRBV7-2
cdr3_nt: TGTGCCAGCAGTATCGATATACACGACAATGAGCAGTTCTTC
cdr3_aa: CASSIDIHDNEQFF

j_call: TRBJ1-1
d_call: -
clone_size: few
v_call: TRBV12-3/TRBV12-4
cdr3_nt: TGTGCCAGCATTGAGGGGGTGTACACTGAAGCTTTCTTT
cdr3_aa: CASIEGVYTEAFF